The 9 T cell receptor beta chains in this list originate from one sample, sequenced in a study of shared clonotypes between healthy human individuals. Data came from immunoSEQ multiplex PCR; TCRdb stores just in-frame clones and leaves some out. The data show about 730,000 clones, 72% seen once. The sequenced material came from memory CD4+ T cells sorted from blood. Documented subset: CD45RA-negative fraction. The receptors were sampled from a woman aged 25 to 45 in good health.

This chain uses TRBV29-1 with TRBJ2-5, with D perhaps TRBD2 (5 bases). V was shortened by 3 bases and J by 11 bases, with 19 bases between the two germline ends. The CDR3 extends over 13 amino acids. Germline V gene data show CDR1 as SQVTM and CDR2 as ANQGSEA. The DNA for the CDR3 is TGCAGCGTTGAGGGTCCCTTGGCGGGTAAGCAGTACTTC. Translating gives CSVEGPLAGKQYF.

V is TRBV5-6 and J is TRBJ1-5; D might be TRBD1 (6 bases). V was clipped by 1 base and J by 0 bases, with 11 bases between them. From germline, CDR1 is SGHDT and CDR2 YYEEEE. This CDR3 is 16 amino acids long. The CDR3 DNA reads TGTGCCAGCAGCTTGTGGGCAGGGGCTAGCAATCAGCCCCAGCATTTT. Translation gives CASSLWAGASNQPQHF.

This rearrangement joins TRBV4-1 to TRBJ2-7; TRBD2 agrees at 11 bases. J was trimmed by 2 bases and V by 4 bases; bases with no gene match: 4. This CDR3 comprises 15 residues. Germline V gene sequence: CDR1 MGHRA, CDR2 YSYEKL. CDR3 nucleotides: TGCGCCAGCAGCCCGACTAGCGGGATTACCTACGAGCAGTACTTC. It specifies CASSPTSGITYEQYF.

V is TRBV21-1 and J is TRBJ2-1; the table's D call of TRBD2 was not tested on the DNA. TRBV21-1 is classified as a pseudogene. The CDR3 totals 14 residues. The CDR3 region has the DNA TGTGCCAGCAGCAGAAGTATCGGGCGGGACCCCCATGTCTTC. Translation gives CASSRSIGRDPHVF.

V is TRBV12-5 and J is TRBJ2-1; D is undetermined. This CDR3 region has 14 residues. From germline, CDR1 is LGHNT and CDR2 FRNRAP. Between the trimmed V and J ends, which lost 1 base and 6 bases, there was a span of 10 bases. The DNA for the CDR3 is TGTGCTAGTGGTTTGGCGAGCAGAGGCAATGAGCAGTTCTTC. It is translated as CASGLASRGNEQFF.

The V call is TRBV19, the J call TRBJ1-1; TRBD1 is a possible D gene (5 bases). Germline V lookup: CDR1 LNHDA, CDR2 SQIVND (reference sequence). V lost 3 bases to trimming and J lost 0 bases, with 11 bases between them. The CDR3 is 15 residues long. In DNA form, the CDR3 reads TGTGCCAGTAGTATCCAGACAGTCATGAACACTGAAGCTTTCTTT. Translated: CASSIQTVMNTEAFF.

The sample holds a few counts of this clone. The chain carries TRBV5-1 and TRBJ2-3, with a possible D match to TRBD1 (6 bases). The CDR3 consists of 15 residues. Per germline, CDR1 SGHRS and CDR2 YFSETQ. V lost 4 bases and J 3 bases, leaving 15 bases between the germline ends. DNA for the CDR3: TGCGCCAGCAGCAAAACAGGGTTATCAACAGATACGCAGTATTTT. It codes for CASSKTGLSTDTQYF.

This clone occurred a few times. The V gene is TRBV27, the J gene TRBJ1-2; tentative D call: TRBD1 (5 bases). Germline-derived CDR1 and CDR2 are MNHEY and SMNVEV (reference sequence). This CDR3 has 14 residues. V shed 5 bases and J shed 4 bases, with 14 bases lying between them. DNA of the CDR3: TGTGCCAGCAGTCCACGACCAGGGATCTATGGCTACACCTTC. Amino acids: CASSPRPGIYGYTF.

The chain couples TRBV25-1 to TRBJ2-2, with 9 bases identical to TRBD2. Germline V gene data show CDR1 as MGHDK and CDR2 as SYGVNS. The V and J ends lost 4 bases and 5 bases, in that order; junction bases with no gene match: 5. This CDR3 has 15 residues. CDR3 in amino acids: CASSVLAGRTGELFF. CDR3 nucleotides: TGTGCCAGCAGTGTGCTAGCGGGGCGGACCGGGGAGCTGTTTTTT.